The 26 T cell receptor beta chains presented below share a single source sample, sequenced in a study of response to subunit inactivated influenza vaccine. Using its own MiXCR run on the RT-PCR reads, TCRdb lists one record per CDR3 protein. The repertoire consists of around 180,000 distinct CDR3 sequences, with around 9.2% occurring once and the leading ten covering 11%. The input for sequencing was non-naive T cells sorted from PBMCs, taken on the day of vaccination. The receptors were sampled from a man aged 50 to 60 who received an inactivated influenza vaccine.

In its sample, this clonotype was seen a few times. The CDR3 sequence is CASSDGWGTEAFF. For the CDR3, the DNA is TGTGCCAGCAGTGACGGATGGGGCACTGAAGCTTTCTTT. The chain joins TRBV6-1 to TRBJ1-1; D remains unclear. V lost 3 bases to trimming and J lost 4 bases, with 9 bases between them. CDR3 length: 13 amino acids. Germline loops: CDR1 MNHNS, CDR2 SASEGT.

This clonotype occurred many times. The rearrangement joins TRBV29-1 to TRBJ1-2; D unresolved. Trimming left V 2 bases short and J 4 bases short, with 8 bases between. This CDR3 comprises 12 residues. The germline V gene has CDR1 SQVTM and CDR2 ANQGSEA. CDR3 DNA sequence: TGCAGCGTTGAAAGGCCAGCCTATGGCTACACCTTC. Protein: CSVERPAYGYTF.

The chain links TRBV5-1 to TRBJ1-1; a possible D gene is TRBD1 (6 bases). Deletions cut 3 bases from V and 2 bases from J, with 11 bases between. Germline CDR1 and CDR2: SGHRS and YFSETQ. The CDR3 consists of 14 residues. The chain's CDR3 is CASSSGTLNTEAFF. DNA for the CDR3: TGCGCCAGCAGCTCCGGGACACTTAACACTGAAGCTTTCTTT. Combining the CDR3 with reference TRBV5-1 and TRBJ1-1 gives the whole variable domain KAGVTQTPRYLIKTRGQQVTLSCSPISGHRSVSWYQQTPGQGLQFLFEYFSETQRNKGNFPGRFSGRQFSNSRSEMNVSTLELGDSALYLCASSSGTLNTEAFFGQGTRLTVV.

A few counts support this clonotype. The chain carries TRBV27 and TRBJ2-2, with TRBD1 identical over 9 bases. This CDR3 comprises 16 residues. V gave up 5 bases and J gave up 6 bases; unmatched junction bases: 10. Germline loops: CDR1 MNHEY, CDR2 SMNVEV (reference sequence). The CDR3 DNA reads as TGTGCCAGCAGTCTACAGGGACAGGGCAAGGCCGGGGAGCTGTTTTTT. Encoded protein: CASSLQGQGKAGELFF.

The chain links TRBV7-2 to TRBJ2-3; TRBD1 agrees at 7 bases. V lost 8 bases, J lost 2 bases, and 4 bases stayed unmatched. The V gene's germline CDR1 is SGHTA and CDR2 FQGNSA. CDR3 length equals 13 residues. The CDR3, as DNA: TGTGCCAGCCAGGGACAGATCACAGATACGCAGTATTTT. It encodes CASQGQITDTQYF.

The gene calls are TRBV7-9 and TRBJ2-7; weak D call: TRBD2 (5 bases). The V end was cut by 0 bases, the J end by 9 bases, with 9 bases between. This CDR3 has 12 residues. Per the germline V gene, CDR1 is SEHNR and CDR2 is FQNEAQ (reference sequence). CDR3 nucleotide sequence: TGTGCCAGCAGCTTAGCGGACTCGGGGCAGTACTTC. The encoded protein is CASSLADSGQYF. The complete variable domain, with remaining parts taken from reference TRBV7-9 and TRBJ2-7, reads DTGVSQNPRHKITKRGQNVTFRCDPISEHNRLYWYRQTLGQGPEFLTYFQNEAQLEKSRLLSDRFSAERPKGSFSTLEIQRTEQGDSAMYLCASSLADSGQYFGPGTRLTVT.

V is TRBV12-3 or TRBV12-4 and J is TRBJ1-5; D is possibly TRBD1 (5 bases). The CDR3 contains 12 residues. Trimming shortened V by 5 bases and J by 11 bases, and 13 bases separated the two germline ends. The chain's CDR3 is CASSGGRSTQHF. The CDR3 DNA reads TGTGCCAGCAGTGGGGGACGGAGCACCCAGCATTTT.

This chain connects TRBV11-2 to TRBJ1-4, with 8 bases aligning to TRBD1. This CDR3 contains 16 residues. Germline CDR1 is SGHAT and CDR2 is FQNNGV. Germline trimming cut 4 bases from V and 8 bases from J; bases unmatched to any gene: 12. This CDR3 reads CASSSISRQGSEKLFF. CDR3 DNA: TGTGCCAGCAGCTCCATAAGCCGACAGGGGAGCGAAAAACTGTTTTTT.

This clonotype has a single count. This sequence joins TRBV7-3 and TRBJ2-5; TRBD1 matches at 9 bases. The junction had 6 bases not matched to a gene; V was cut back by 0 bases and J by 4 bases. The CDR3 extends over 16 amino acids. Germline CDR1 SGHTA, CDR2 FQGTGA. Written as DNA, the CDR3 is TGTGCCAGCAGCTTAACATCGGGACAGGGAAGAGAGACCCAGTACTTC. Protein sequence: CASSLTSGQGRETQYF.

This clonotype was recorded many times. The chain joins TRBV20-1 to TRBJ2-1; 9 bases are shared with TRBD1. The CDR3 consists of 15 residues. The junction had 15 bases not matched to a gene; V was cut back by 6 bases and J by 9 bases. The germline V gene encodes CDR1 DFQATT and CDR2 SNEGSKA (reference sequence). DNA of the CDR3: TGCAGTGCCAAAGATGCGGACAGGGGCGATGTTGAGCAGTTCTTC. It yields the protein CSAKDADRGDVEQFF.

This clonotype was recorded many times. This chain joins TRBV29-1 and TRBJ2-3; 9 bases are a match to TRBD2. V dropped 6 bases and J dropped 6; count of bases not matched to a gene: 10. The CDR3 extends over 14 amino acids. Germline V gene sequence: CDR1 SQVTM, CDR2 ANQGSEA. As DNA, the CDR3 is TGCAGCGTCGATAGCGGGAGAAAGATTGATACGCAGTATTTT. It codes for CSVDSGRKIDTQYF.

This clonotype was counted at least ten times. The rearrangement uses TRBV20-1 and TRBJ1-3, with D possibly TRBD1 on 6 matching bases. The V gene's germline CDR1 is DFQATT and CDR2 SNEGSKA (reference sequence). CDR3 length: 14 residues. Trimming stripped 0 bases from V and 8 bases from J, with 14 bases between. The CDR3 DNA is TGCAGTGCTAGAGATCCGCGGAGGGGGGACACCATATATTTT. Protein sequence: CSARDPRRGDTIYF.

The V call is TRBV4-2, the J call TRBJ1-4, with a tentative D call TRBD1 (6 bases). V shed 4 bases and J shed 4 bases, with 16 bases lying between them. This CDR3 has 16 residues. The germline CDR1 and CDR2 sequences are LGHNA and YNFKEQ. CDR3 sequence reads: CASSPTGNEDNEKLFF. In DNA, the CDR3 is TGTGCCAGCAGCCCGACAGGAAACGAGGATAATGAAAAACTGTTTTTT.

Many counts were recorded for this clonotype. This chain connects TRBV6-5 to TRBJ2-7, with 7 bases fitting TRBD1. Germline loops: CDR1 MNHEY, CDR2 SVGAGI. The CDR3 covers 18 residues. V shed 0 bases, J shed 3 bases, and the junction held 14 bases outside the gene matches. CDR3 DNA sequence: TGTGCCAGCAGTTACTCGAAACATTCAGCAGGGGGAAACTACGAGCAGTACTTC. Its translation: CASSYSKHSAGGNYEQYF.

This clonotype appeared a few times. The V and J genes are TRBV6-1 and TRBJ1-5; the D gene is possibly TRBD1 (5 bases). Looked up from germline, CDR1 is MNHNS and CDR2 is SASEGT. Trimming removed 2 bases from V and 0 bases from J, with 11 bases in between. The CDR3 runs to 16 residues. DNA of the CDR3: TGTGCCAGCAGTGAACCGGGGGATTATAGCAATCAGCCCCAGCATTTT. Translated, it gives CASSEPGDYSNQPQHF.

The chain employs TRBV12-3 or TRBV12-4 and TRBJ2-7; 7 nucleotides line up with TRBD2. V shed 5 bases, J shed 6 bases, and the junction held 10 bases outside the gene matches. The CDR3 runs to 14 residues. The CDR3 DNA follows: TGTGCCAGCAGTCAATGGACTAGTTTGCTCGAGCAGTACTTC. Its translation: CASSQWTSLLEQYF.

V is TRBV5-1 and J is TRBJ2-1; D unresolved. Germline assignment: CDR1 SGHRS and CDR2 YFSETQ. Trimming pared 2 bases from V and 1 base from J, leaving 10 bases between. This CDR3 has 15 residues. The CDR3 loop reads CASSLTGLSYNEQFF. DNA of the CDR3: TGCGCCAGCAGCTTAACGGGTCTATCCTACAATGAGCAGTTCTTC.

This clonotype has a handful of counts. This rearrangement joins TRBV18 to TRBJ2-5, with D unresolved. Trimming left V 6 bases short and J 7 bases short, with 9 bases between. The germline V gene encodes CDR1 KGHSH and CDR2 LQKENI. This CDR3 spans 11 amino acids. CDR3 in amino acids: CASSLPGTQYF. CDR3 bases: TGTGCCAGCTCGCTGCCGGGGACCCAGTACTTC.

This clonotype was counted ten times or more. The V gene is TRBV15, the J gene TRBJ1-5; possibly TRBD1 for D (5 bases). V dropped 6 bases and J dropped 6 bases, with 9 bases sitting between them. Germline CDR1 and CDR2: LNHNV and YYDKDF (reference sequence). The CDR3 runs to 12 residues. The CDR3 loop is CATSLGAQPQHF. In nucleotides, the CDR3 is TGTGCCACCAGTCTAGGGGCTCAGCCCCAGCATTTT.

The rearrangement uses TRBV7-8 and TRBJ2-2; possible D gene TRBD1, 5 bases. In germline, CDR1 is SGHVS, CDR2 FQNEAQ. The length of the CDR3 is 14 residues. V was trimmed by 4 bases and J by 9 bases, leaving 15 bases between them. CDR3 nucleotides: TGTGCCAGCAGCTCAAGCGACAGTATCAGGGAGCTGTTTTTT. It encodes CASSSSDSIRELFF.

The J gene is TRBJ2-1, the V gene TRBV5-5; 11 bases fit TRBD2. V was clipped by 4 bases and J by 12 bases; unmatched bases: 15. This CDR3 comprises 16 residues. Germline CDR1 is SGHKS and CDR2 is YYEKEE (reference sequence). This CDR3 is CASSPNPSTSGKWQFF. Here the CDR3 DNA reads TGTGCCAGCAGCCCAAACCCATCGACTAGCGGGAAATGGCAGTTCTTC.

There are many counts of this clonotype. A read error may produce the germline difference seen at one junction end. The chain is built from TRBV4-2 and TRBJ1-2; perhaps TRBD1 as D (5 bases). This CDR3 is built from 12 residues. The germline CDR1 and CDR2 sequences are LGHNA and YNFKEQ. The CDR3 is CASSQDLGAFAF. The DNA for the CDR3 is TGTGCCAGCAGCCAAGATCTAGGGGCTTTTGCCTTC.

This clonotype has ten or more counts. The chain combines TRBV6-4 with TRBJ1-1; D is possibly TRBD1 (6 bases). There are 12 residues in the CDR3. V dropped 3 bases and J dropped 11 bases, with 13 bases sitting between them. CDR1 and CDR2 from the germline V gene are MRHNA and SNTAGT. Here the CDR3 reads CASSEQGGSAFF. For the CDR3, the DNA is TGTGCCAGCAGTGAACAGGGCGGCTCGGCTTTCTTT.

A word on this clonotype: Being one base from a much bigger clone, this may be a read error. This sequence joins TRBV25-1 and TRBJ2-7; the match to TRBD1 covers 9 bases. Germline V gene lookup returns CDR1 MGHDK and CDR2 SYGVNS. CDR3 size: 12 residues. CDR3 region: CASRTGGSEQCF. CDR3 nucleotide sequence: TGTGCCAGCAGAACAGGGGGCAGCGAGCAGTGCTTC.

This clonotype was recorded many times. This chain joins TRBV27 and TRBJ2-7; D assignment may be TRBD1 or TRBD2 (5 bases each). The V and J ends lost 6 bases and 1 base respectively, with 16 bases between them. Germline V gene lookup returns CDR1 MNHEY and CDR2 SMNVEV (reference sequence). The CDR3 contains 15 residues. This CDR3 is CASSRDAMGSYEQYF. CDR3 in DNA: TGTGCCAGCAGCAGGGACGCCATGGGGTCCTACGAGCAGTACTTC.

The J gene is TRBJ1-6, the V gene TRBV6-5, with 8 bases lining up with TRBD1. CDR3 length: 15 amino acids. Germline lookup yields CDR1 MNHEY and CDR2 SVGAGI. J was trimmed by 10 bases and V by 0 bases; bases with no gene match: 5. The CDR3 nucleotides are TGTGCCAGCAGTTACTCGGACAGGGCTAACTCACCCCTCCACTTT. Translated: CASSYSDRANSPLHF.